This T cell receptor (beta chain) was retrieved from a study of blood T cells in healthy people across ages (dated by TCRdb to the mid-2010s). About the study as a whole: In model experiments, roughly one uniquely barcoded TCR beta cDNA molecule per two T cells was captured by template switching. To track age-related changes in TCR beta repertoire diversity, the study relied on deep sequencing normalized with unique cDNA molecular identifiers. The donors were divided into four age groups: young (average approximately 16 years), middle-aged (about 40), aged (about 60) and long-lived (82). Using the same blood draw, the study looked at two additional independent replicas of 1 million unique cDNA reads for two donors, one aged 18 to 30 and the other aged 80 or older.

Study-wide findings and limitations: Observed TCR beta diversity per million T cells fell roughly linearly with age, and a significant reduction was already apparent by age around 39. Because the CMV infection status of the donors was unknown, age-related changes in expanded clonotypes may potentially have been confounded. Estimates of total diversity based on one million sequenced T cells were regarded as lower bounds and as underestimates. Observed TCR beta diversity correlated strongly with the percentage of naive T cells measured by flow cytometry. Bulk unsorted PBMC profiling prevented conclusive comparison of naive and antigen-experienced compartments. Compared with the aged group, the long-lived group had more naive CD4+ T cells, fewer expanded clones and increased TCR diversity, a pattern suggesting age selection.

Receptors were amplified or captured by 5' RACE. The run used an Illumina HiSeq 2500. The second PCR ran for roughly 7 to 12 cycles and used a J-beta primer mix along with a sample-barcoded 5' primer. Each TCR beta cDNA molecule received a unique molecular identifier from a template-switch 5' adaptor carrying 12 random nucleotides. Each sample yielded at least 2.5 million CDR3-containing paired-end reads. All of the RNA was converted into first-strand cDNA using the Mint cDNA synthesis kit, with a TRBC-specific oligonucleotide serving as the primer. Following uracil-DNA glycosylase treatment, a first 18-cycle PCR with universal primers M1SS and BC2_uni_R was performed on all cDNA. Turning to the authors' computational methods: For normalization, 1 million high-quality reads, each with a distinct molecular identifier, were randomly selected from each sample. Reads with shared molecular identifiers were discarded instead of being binned into consensus sequences. CDR3 identification, clonotype clustering and error correction used MiTCR with a Q25 quality threshold and the strictest error-elimination algorithm. Lower-bound total TCR beta diversity was estimated with a nonparametric unseen species model using Euler transformation. TCRdb cleaned the public reads at Q25 with fastp, built clones with MiXCR and kept in-frame beta chains. Entries are consolidated by CDR3 protein sequence, retaining the most common genes and DNA. The V and J calls follow TCRdb's processing rather than the paper's. The sample includes approximately 960,000 distinct CDR3 sequences, with 25% to 30% observed a single time. The ten largest clones take up roughly 10% of the sample.

This clonotype has more than one count but fewer than ten. Its antigen specificity is not known. No base quality values were provided; no much bigger clone lies one nucleotide off. Including cysteine and phenylalanine, the CDR3 has 16 amino acids. The kept DNA is CDR3 alone, 48 bases in frame from the first base. CDR1 and CDR2, looked up from the germline V gene, are MDHEN and SYDVKM. V is trimmed back by 6 bases and J by 2 bases, and the junction contains 6 bases that no gene match accounts for. Donors were 35 to 40 systemically healthy Caucasian individuals from Russia aged roughly 6 to 100 years. Each donor gave around 9.9 milliliters of peripheral blood, collected into EDTA-treated Vacutainer tubes. PBMCs were isolated by Ficoll-Paque density-gradient centrifugation, with at least 7 million obtained per sample. Total RNA, at least 5.5 micrograms per sample, was extracted from PBMCs with Trizol reagent. Naive CD45RAhigh/CD27high T cell percentages were measured by flow cytometry on a PBMC aliquot from every donor.

These data were also reused for a study on T cells of mothers and their children. The second publication reports: Nine systemically healthy Caucasian individuals, comprising three mothers and their six children, were included as donors. cDNA synthesis consumed the entire amount of extracted RNA, loaded at around 1.4 ug RNA in each 15 ul reaction. Sample barcodes and 2-4 random nucleotides were added via the M1S primer in the second PCR. More than 9 million TCR beta CDR3 reads were obtained from each mother, and about 3 million reads were obtained from each child. Thymic selection similarly shapes TCR recombination output in related and unrelated pairs, with minor effect from inherited differences. Normalized repertoire overlap was always found to be slightly, but never significantly, higher in related mother-child pairs than in unrelated mother-child pairs. Persistent microchimeric T cell clones were not detected, at a sensitivity of about 100 clones per million clonotypes. To look for features that set related mother-child pairs apart from unrelated individuals, the researchers ran deep NGS to compare the TCR beta repertoires of mothers and children. On average, the children were approximately 11 +/- 4 years old, while the mothers were around 42 +/- 4 years old. After adapter ligation was performed with NEBNext reagents, the libraries were sequenced on an Illumina HiSeq 2000 with 100+100 nt paired-end reads. To prevent cross-contamination, the mother and child libraries were prepared one month apart and sequenced in separate runs. For each donor, between about 450,000 and 2,300,000 distinct TCR beta clonotypes were identified. Naive TCR beta clonotypes were estimated from low-frequency clonotypes matched to each donor's FACS-determined naive share, without sorting.

The rearranged segments are TRBV28 and TRBJ2-5, with 13 bases matching TRBD2. This receptor was identified in a woman aged 40 to 55 in good health. Source material: blood. The DNA sequence is given as TGTGCCAGCAGCAGACTAGCGGGGGGTCTTCAAGAGACCCAGTACTTC. Translated, it gives CASSRLAGGLQETQYF.